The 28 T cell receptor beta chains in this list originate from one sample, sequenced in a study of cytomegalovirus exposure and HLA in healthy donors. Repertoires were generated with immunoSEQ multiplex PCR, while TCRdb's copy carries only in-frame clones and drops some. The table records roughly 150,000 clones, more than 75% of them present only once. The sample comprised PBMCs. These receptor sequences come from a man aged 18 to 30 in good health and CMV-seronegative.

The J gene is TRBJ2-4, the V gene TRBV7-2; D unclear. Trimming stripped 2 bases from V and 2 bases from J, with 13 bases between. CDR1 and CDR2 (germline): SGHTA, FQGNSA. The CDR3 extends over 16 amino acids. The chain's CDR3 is CASSLLGGVTKNIQYF. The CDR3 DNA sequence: TGTGCCAGCAGCTTACTCGGTGGAGTGACCAAAAACATTCAGTACTTC. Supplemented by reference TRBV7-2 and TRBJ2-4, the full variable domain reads GAGVSQSPSNKVTEKGKDVELRCDPISGHTALYWYRQSLGQGLEFLIYFQGNSAPDKSGLPSDRFSAERTGGSVSTLTIQRTQQEDSAVYLCASSLLGGVTKNIQYFGAGTRLSVL.

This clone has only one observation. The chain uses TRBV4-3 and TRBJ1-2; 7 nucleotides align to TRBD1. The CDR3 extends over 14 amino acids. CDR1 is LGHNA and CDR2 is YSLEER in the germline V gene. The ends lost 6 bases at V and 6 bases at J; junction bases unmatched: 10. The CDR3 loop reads CASRNRGIVDGYTF. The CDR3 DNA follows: TGCGCCAGCAGGAACAGGGGAATAGTGGATGGCTACACCTTC.

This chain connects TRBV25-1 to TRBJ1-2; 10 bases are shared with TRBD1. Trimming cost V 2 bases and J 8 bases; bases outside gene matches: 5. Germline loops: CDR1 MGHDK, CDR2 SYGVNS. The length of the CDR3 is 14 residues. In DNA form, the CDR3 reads TGTGCCAGCAGTGAACGGGACAGGGGATCGGGCTACACCTTC. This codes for CASSERDRGSGYTF.

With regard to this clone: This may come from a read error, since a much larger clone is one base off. The CDR3 DNA reads TGTGCCAGCAGCTCTTACACAGATACGCAGTATTTT. Translated: CASSSYTDTQYF. The rearrangement links TRBV7-2 to TRBJ2-3; the D is unclear. The CDR3 spans 12 residues. Between the trimmed V and J ends, which lost 4 bases and 2 bases, there was a span of 4 bases. The V gene's germline CDR1 is SGHTA and CDR2 FQGNSA.

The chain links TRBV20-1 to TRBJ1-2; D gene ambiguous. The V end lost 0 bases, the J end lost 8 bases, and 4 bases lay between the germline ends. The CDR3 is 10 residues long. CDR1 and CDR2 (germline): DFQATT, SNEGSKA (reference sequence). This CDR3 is CSARDGGYTF. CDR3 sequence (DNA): TGCAGTGCTAGAGACGGGGGCTACACCTTC.

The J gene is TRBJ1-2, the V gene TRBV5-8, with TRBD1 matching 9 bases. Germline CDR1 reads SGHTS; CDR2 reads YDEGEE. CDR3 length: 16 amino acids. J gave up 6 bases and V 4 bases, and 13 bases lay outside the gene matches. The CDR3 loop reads CASSSTIGQGFNGYTF. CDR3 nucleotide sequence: TGTGCCAGCAGCAGTACAATCGGACAGGGGTTTAATGGCTACACCTTC.

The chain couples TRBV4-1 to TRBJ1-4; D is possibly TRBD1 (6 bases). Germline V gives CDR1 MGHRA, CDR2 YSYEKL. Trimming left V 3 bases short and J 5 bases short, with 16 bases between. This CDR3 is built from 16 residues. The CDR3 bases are TGCGCCAGCAGCCAGGGTATGGACAGCTTAAATGAAAAACTGTTTTTT. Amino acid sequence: CASSQGMDSLNEKLFF.

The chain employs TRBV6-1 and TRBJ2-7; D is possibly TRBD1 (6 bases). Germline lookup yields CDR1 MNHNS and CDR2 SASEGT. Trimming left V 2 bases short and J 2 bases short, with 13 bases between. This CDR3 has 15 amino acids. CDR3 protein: CASSEWWDKTYEQYV. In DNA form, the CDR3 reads TGTGCCAGCAGTGAATGGTGGGACAAGACCTACGAGCAGTACGTC.

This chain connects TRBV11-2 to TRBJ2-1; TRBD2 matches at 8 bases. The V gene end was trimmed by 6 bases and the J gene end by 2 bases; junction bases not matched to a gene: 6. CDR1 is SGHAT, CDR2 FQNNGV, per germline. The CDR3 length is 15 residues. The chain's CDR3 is CASRDSGGPYNEQFF. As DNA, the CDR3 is TGTGCCAGCAGGGACAGCGGGGGACCCTACAATGAGCAGTTCTTC.

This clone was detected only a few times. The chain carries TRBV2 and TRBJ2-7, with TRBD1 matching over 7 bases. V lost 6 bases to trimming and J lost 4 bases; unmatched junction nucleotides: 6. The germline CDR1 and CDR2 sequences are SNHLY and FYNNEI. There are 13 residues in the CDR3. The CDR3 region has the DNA TGTGCCAGCAGAGAGGGACAGAGGTACGAGCAGTACGTC. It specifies CASREGQRYEQYV.

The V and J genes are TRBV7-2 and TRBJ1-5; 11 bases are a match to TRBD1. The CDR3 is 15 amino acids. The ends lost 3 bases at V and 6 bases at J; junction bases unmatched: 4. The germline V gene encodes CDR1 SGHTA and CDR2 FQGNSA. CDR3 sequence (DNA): TGTGCCAGCAGCTTCCGGACAGGGGGCGGTCAGCCCCAGCATTTT. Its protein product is CASSFRTGGGQPQHF.

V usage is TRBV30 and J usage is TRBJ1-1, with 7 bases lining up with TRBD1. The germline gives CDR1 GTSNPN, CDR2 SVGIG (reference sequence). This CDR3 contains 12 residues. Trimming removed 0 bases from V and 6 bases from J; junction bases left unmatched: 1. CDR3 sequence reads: CAWSVQGPEAFF. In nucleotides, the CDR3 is TGTGCCTGGAGTGTACAGGGGCCTGAAGCTTTCTTT.

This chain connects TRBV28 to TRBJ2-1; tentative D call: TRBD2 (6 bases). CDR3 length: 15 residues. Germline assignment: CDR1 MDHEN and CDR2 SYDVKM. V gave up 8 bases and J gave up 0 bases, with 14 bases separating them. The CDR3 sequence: CASGGGLSSYNEQFF. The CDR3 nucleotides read TGTGCCAGCGGGGGAGGTTTGAGCTCCTACAATGAGCAGTTCTTC. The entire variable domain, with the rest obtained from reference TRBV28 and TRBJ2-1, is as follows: DVKVTQSSRYLVKRTGEKVFLECVQDMDHENMFWYRQDPGLGLRLIYFSYDVKMKEKGDIPEGYSVSREKKERFSLILESASTNQTSMYLCASGGGLSSYNEQFFGPGTRLTVL.

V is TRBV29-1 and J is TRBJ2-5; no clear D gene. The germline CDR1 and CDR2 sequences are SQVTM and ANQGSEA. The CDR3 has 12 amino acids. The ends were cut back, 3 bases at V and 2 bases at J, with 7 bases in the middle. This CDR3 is CSVESGQETQYF. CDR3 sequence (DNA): TGCAGCGTTGAGTCCGGTCAAGAGACCCAGTACTTC.

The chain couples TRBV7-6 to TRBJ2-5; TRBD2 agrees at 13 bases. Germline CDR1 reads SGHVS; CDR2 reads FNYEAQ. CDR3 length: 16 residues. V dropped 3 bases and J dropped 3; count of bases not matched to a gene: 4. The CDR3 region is CASSFGLAGEKETQYF. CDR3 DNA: TGTGCCAGCAGCTTTGGACTAGCGGGGGAAAAAGAGACCCAGTACTTC.

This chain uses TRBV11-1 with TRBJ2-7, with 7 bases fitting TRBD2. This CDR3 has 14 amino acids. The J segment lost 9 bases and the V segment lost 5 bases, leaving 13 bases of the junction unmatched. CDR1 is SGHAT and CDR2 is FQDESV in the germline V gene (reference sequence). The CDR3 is CASSLLPSGGGQYF. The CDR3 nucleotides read TGTGCCAGCAGCCTGCTCCCTAGCGGCGGGGGGCAGTACTTC.

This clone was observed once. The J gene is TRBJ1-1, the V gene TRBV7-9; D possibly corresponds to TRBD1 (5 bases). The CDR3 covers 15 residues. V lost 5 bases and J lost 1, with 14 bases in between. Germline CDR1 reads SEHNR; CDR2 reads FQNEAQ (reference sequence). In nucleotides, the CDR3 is TGTGCCAGCAGCCGCTCAGGGCGACAGAACACTGAAGCTTTCTTT. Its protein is CASSRSGRQNTEAFF.

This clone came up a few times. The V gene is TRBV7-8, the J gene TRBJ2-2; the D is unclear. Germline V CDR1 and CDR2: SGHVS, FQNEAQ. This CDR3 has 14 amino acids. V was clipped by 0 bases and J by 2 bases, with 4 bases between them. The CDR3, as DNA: TGTGCCAGCAGCTTAGCGAGTAACACCGGGGAGCTGTTTTTT. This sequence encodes CASSLASNTGELFF.

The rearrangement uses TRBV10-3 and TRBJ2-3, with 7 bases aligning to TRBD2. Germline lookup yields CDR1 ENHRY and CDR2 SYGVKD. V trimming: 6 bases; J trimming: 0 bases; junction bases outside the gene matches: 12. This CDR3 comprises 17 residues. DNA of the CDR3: TGTGCCATCAGGAGCGGGATCGGCCGATCTAGCACAGATACGCAGTATTTT. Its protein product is CAIRSGIGRSSTDTQYF.

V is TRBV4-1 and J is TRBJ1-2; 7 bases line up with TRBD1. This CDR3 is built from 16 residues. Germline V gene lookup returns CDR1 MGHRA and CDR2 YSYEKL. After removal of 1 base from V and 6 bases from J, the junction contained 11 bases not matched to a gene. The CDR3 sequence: CASSQGSTGYWDGYTF. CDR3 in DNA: TGCGCCAGCAGCCAAGGGTCGACAGGGTATTGGGATGGCTACACCTTC.

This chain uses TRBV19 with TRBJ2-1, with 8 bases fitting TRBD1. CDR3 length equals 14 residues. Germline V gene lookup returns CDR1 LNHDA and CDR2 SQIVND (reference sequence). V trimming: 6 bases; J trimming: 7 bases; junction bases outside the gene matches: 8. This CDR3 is CASSVSGGPNEQFF. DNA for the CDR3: TGTGCCAGTAGCGTTTCAGGGGGCCCTAATGAGCAGTTCTTC. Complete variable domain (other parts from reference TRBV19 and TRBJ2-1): DGGITQSPKYLFRKEGQNVTLSCEQNLNHDAMYWYRQDPGQGLRLIYYSQIVNDFQKGDIAEGYSVSREKKESFPLTVTSAQKNPTAFYLCASSVSGGPNEQFFGPGTRLTVL.

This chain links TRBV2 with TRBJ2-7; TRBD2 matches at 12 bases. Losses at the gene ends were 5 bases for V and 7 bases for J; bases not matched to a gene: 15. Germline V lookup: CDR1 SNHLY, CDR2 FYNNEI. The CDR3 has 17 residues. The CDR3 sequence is CASSPNPLLAGGDEQYF. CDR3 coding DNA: TGTGCCAGCAGTCCGAACCCTTTACTAGCGGGAGGAGATGAGCAGTACTTC.

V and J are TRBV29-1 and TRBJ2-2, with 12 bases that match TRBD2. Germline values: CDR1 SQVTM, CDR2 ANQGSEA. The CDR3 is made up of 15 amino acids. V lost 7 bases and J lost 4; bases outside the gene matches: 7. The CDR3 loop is CSAGGLAGFTGELFF. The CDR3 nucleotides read TGCAGCGCCGGGGGACTAGCGGGTTTCACCGGGGAGCTGTTTTTT.

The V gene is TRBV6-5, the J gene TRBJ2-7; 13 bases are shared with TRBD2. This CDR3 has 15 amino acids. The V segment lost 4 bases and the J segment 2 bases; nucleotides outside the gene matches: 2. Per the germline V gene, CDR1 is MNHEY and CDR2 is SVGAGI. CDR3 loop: CASSWTSGSPYEQYF. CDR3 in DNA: TGTGCCAGCAGTTGGACTAGCGGGAGTCCCTACGAGCAGTACTTC.

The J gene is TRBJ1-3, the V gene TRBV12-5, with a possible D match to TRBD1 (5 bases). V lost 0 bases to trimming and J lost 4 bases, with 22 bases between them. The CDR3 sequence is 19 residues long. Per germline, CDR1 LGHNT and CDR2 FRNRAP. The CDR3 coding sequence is TGTGCTAGTGGTTTGGTACTAGCTCAGGGCGAATCCGCGGGAAACACCATATATTTT. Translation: CASGLVLAQGESAGNTIYF.

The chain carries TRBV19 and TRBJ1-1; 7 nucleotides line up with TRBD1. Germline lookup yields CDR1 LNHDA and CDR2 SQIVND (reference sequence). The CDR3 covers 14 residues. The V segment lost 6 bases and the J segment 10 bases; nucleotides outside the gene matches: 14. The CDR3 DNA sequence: TGTGCCAGTAGAGAGACAGGGATAGGGTTATCAGCTTTCTTT. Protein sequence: CASRETGIGLSAFF.

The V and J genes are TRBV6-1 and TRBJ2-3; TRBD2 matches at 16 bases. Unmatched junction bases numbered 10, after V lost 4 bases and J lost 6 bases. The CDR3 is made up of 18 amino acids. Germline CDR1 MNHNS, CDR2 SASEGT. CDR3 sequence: CASSAPGLAGGRVDTQYF. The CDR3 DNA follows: TGTGCCAGCAGTGCCCCGGGACTAGCGGGGGGGCGGGTTGATACGCAGTATTTT.

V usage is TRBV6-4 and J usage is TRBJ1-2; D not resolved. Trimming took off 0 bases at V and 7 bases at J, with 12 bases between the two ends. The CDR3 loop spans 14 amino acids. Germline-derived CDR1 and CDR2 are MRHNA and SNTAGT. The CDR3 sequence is CASSDSNTQVGYTF. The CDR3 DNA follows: TGTGCCAGCAGTGACTCGAATACTCAGGTTGGCTACACCTTC.